Given below is one TCR beta chain in context. Antigen unknown. These data come from a study of OX40 agonist ivuxolimab in advanced cancers. Study in general: Ivuxolimab, an agonistic anti-OX40 (CD134) antibody, was given to patients. Study results and limitations: Some nonresponders additionally presented with little normalized T-cell clonal expansion.

TCRdb's copy holds only in-frame clones and misses some; the assay was immunoSEQ multiplex PCR. The top ten clones hold 1.4% to 1.5% of a sample with tens of thousands of clones, 87% of them seen once. Germline values: CDR1 SGHNT, CDR2 YYREEE (reference sequence). V was clipped by 0 bases and J by 4 bases; unmatched bases: 5. There are 16 residues in the CDR3. The source is an adult with an advanced solid tumor such as melanoma, head and neck, liver or kidney cancer. The material sequenced was CD4+ or CD8+ T cells sorted from blood, taken in a trial of the OX40 agonist ivuxolimab. The V call is TRBV5-4, the J call TRBJ2-7; 12 bases line up with TRBD2. The CDR3, as DNA: TGTGCCAGCAGCTTGGGGGCTAGCGGGAGGGGATACGAGCAGTACTTC. Its protein product is CASSLGASGRGYEQYF.